These 27 T cell receptor beta chains came from one sample sequenced in a study of cytomegalovirus exposure and HLA in healthy donors. 60 Vbeta and 13 Jbeta primers were used in PCR. Only in-frame clones appear in the TCRdb table, and some are missing; sequencing was by immunoSEQ multiplex PCR. There are some 120,000 clones in the sample; roughly three quarters occur only once, and around 4.5% lies in the top ten. Input material: PBMCs. Receptors originate from a man aged 25 to 40 in good health and CMV-seropositive.

The rearrangement joins TRBV15 to TRBJ1-6; the D is unclear. Trimming shortened V by 0 bases and J by 5 bases, and 8 bases separated the two germline ends. In germline, CDR1 is LNHNV, CDR2 YYDKDF (reference sequence). There are 15 residues in the CDR3. Here the CDR3 reads CATSRDKQDNSPLHF. DNA for the CDR3: TGTGCCACCAGCAGAGATAAGCAGGATAATTCACCCCTCCACTTT.

The rearrangement uses TRBV5-1 and TRBJ2-5; the match to TRBD1 covers 11 bases. CDR3 length equals 15 residues. Looked up from germline, CDR1 is SGHRS and CDR2 is YFSETQ. With V trimmed by 6 bases and J by 5 bases, 9 bases remained unmatched. The CDR3 DNA sequence: TGCGCCAGCAAGACTGGGACAGGGGGTTGGGAGACCCAGTACTTC. Translated: CASKTGTGGWETQYF. Drawing the rest from reference TRBV5-1 and TRBJ2-5, the complete variable domain is KAGVTQTPRYLIKTRGQQVTLSCSPISGHRSVSWYQQTPGQGLQFLFEYFSETQRNKGNFPGRFSGRQFSNSRSEMNVSTLELGDSALYLCASKTGTGGWETQYFGPGTRLLVL.

This chain links TRBV5-1 with TRBJ2-5, with 8 bases that match TRBD1. Trimming cost V 1 base and J 1 base; bases outside gene matches: 3. The length of the CDR3 is 15 residues. Per the germline V gene, CDR1 is SGHRS and CDR2 is YFSETQ. The CDR3 sequence is CASSLTGTGQETQYF. The CDR3 DNA follows: TGCGCCAGCAGCTTGACCGGGACAGGCCAAGAGACCCAGTACTTC.

The rearrangement links TRBV7-8 to TRBJ1-1, with no clear D. The V end lost 2 bases, the J end lost 6 bases, and 13 bases lay between the germline ends. Germline V gives CDR1 SGHVS, CDR2 FQNEAQ. This CDR3 is built from 14 residues. CDR3 in amino acids: CASSLRGGRAEAFF. The CDR3 region has the DNA TGTGCCAGCAGCTTACGGGGTGGGCGAGCTGAAGCTTTCTTT.

The chain employs TRBV5-1 and TRBJ1-1; D uncertain. V lost 6 bases to trimming and J lost 0 bases, with 15 bases between them. The CDR3 consists of 15 residues. CDR1 is SGHRS, CDR2 YFSETQ, per germline. The CDR3 loop reads CASNFQPVLNTEAFF. For the CDR3, the DNA is TGCGCCAGCAACTTTCAACCGGTCTTGAACACTGAAGCTTTCTTT. Full variable domain (remainder filled in from reference TRBV5-1 and TRBJ1-1): KAGVTQTPRYLIKTRGQQVTLSCSPISGHRSVSWYQQTPGQGLQFLFEYFSETQRNKGNFPGRFSGRQFSNSRSEMNVSTLELGDSALYLCASNFQPVLNTEAFFGQGTRLTVV.

The V and J genes are TRBV10-3 and TRBJ2-3; 7 bases match TRBD2. The V gene's germline CDR1 is ENHRY and CDR2 SYGVKD. The CDR3 has 16 amino acids. V shed 7 bases and J 4 bases; nucleotides not matched to a gene: 14. CDR3 bases: TGTGCCATCAAGAGGACCAGCGGGGCCGGATCAGATACGCAGTATTTT. As protein: CAIKRTSGAGSDTQYF.

The chain has TRBV7-2 and TRBJ1-1; 7 positions match TRBD1. The CDR3 extends over 13 amino acids. V shed 1 base, J shed 11 bases, and the junction held 7 bases outside the gene matches. Per the germline V gene, CDR1 is SGHTA and CDR2 is FQGNSA. The CDR3 nucleotides read TGTGCCAGCAGCTTAGTCTTCGCAGGGGGTGCTTTCTTT. Amino acids: CASSLVFAGGAFF.

V gene TRBV7-2 combines with J gene TRBJ2-7; D may be TRBD1 (5 bases). Germline assignment: CDR1 SGHTA and CDR2 FQGNSA. This CDR3 is 17 amino acids long. Deletions cut 2 bases from V and 0 bases from J, with 17 bases between. The CDR3 reads CASSLTGPEDVSYEQYF. The CDR3 DNA reads as TGTGCCAGCAGCTTAACAGGTCCAGAGGACGTCTCCTACGAGCAGTACTTC.

J is TRBJ1-4 and V is TRBV5-5, with D tentatively TRBD1 (6 bases). V gave up 3 bases and J gave up 6 bases, with 24 bases separating them. The CDR3 has 18 residues. Looked up from germline, CDR1 is SGHKS and CDR2 is YYEKEE (reference sequence). The CDR3 here is CASSWGGTLKGGDEKLFF. For the CDR3, the DNA is TGTGCCAGCAGCTGGGGGGGGACACTTAAGGGCGGAGATGAAAAACTGTTTTTT.

The chain uses TRBV27 and TRBJ2-2; D perhaps matches TRBD1 (6 bases). The V end was cut by 5 bases, the J end by 3 bases, with 13 bases between. Germline CDR1 MNHEY, CDR2 SMNVEV (reference sequence). The CDR3 runs 15 residues. CDR3 nucleotides: TGTGCCAGCAGTCGACAGGACAGACACACCGGGGAGCTGTTTTTT. This translates into CASSRQDRHTGELFF.

The chain employs TRBV6-6 and TRBJ2-2, with no clear D. The germline V and J ends were trimmed by 4 bases and 6 bases, with 15 bases remaining between them. Germline CDR1 is MNHNY and CDR2 is SVGAGI (reference sequence). This CDR3 is built from 15 residues. DNA for the CDR3: TGTGCCAGCAGTTTGTTCAGGCCTAATTCCGGGGAGCTGTTTTTT. Translating gives CASSLFRPNSGELFF.

The V call is TRBV4-1, the J call TRBJ1-1; tentative D call: TRBD1 (6 bases). The V gene's germline CDR1 is MGHRA and CDR2 YSYEKL. This CDR3 contains 16 residues. V was clipped by 4 bases and J by 1 base, with 16 bases between them. The CDR3 spells CASSRLSDRSNTEAFF. In DNA, the CDR3 is TGCGCCAGCAGCCGCCTAAGTGACAGGTCGAACACTGAAGCTTTCTTT.

This clone has just one count. This chain joins TRBV6-4 and TRBJ2-1; D might be TRBD2 (6 bases). The CDR3 contains 13 residues. Trimming cost V 5 bases and J 5 bases, with 10 bases left between them. CDR1 and CDR2 from the germline V gene are MRHNA and SNTAGT. Written as DNA, the CDR3 is TGTGCCAGCAGTACGGGACTGAACAATGAGCAGTTCTTC. Protein sequence: CASSTGLNNEQFF.

The J gene is TRBJ2-7, the V gene TRBV30; 7 nucleotides match TRBD2. The CDR3 covers 15 residues. CDR1 is GTSNPN and CDR2 is SVGIG in the germline V gene (reference sequence). V lost 2 bases and J lost 2; bases outside the gene matches: 9. CDR3 nucleotides: TGTGCCTGGAGTAGGGGCGGGGGATTAACCTACGAGCAGTACTTC. This translates into CAWSRGGGLTYEQYF.

The rearrangement joins TRBV6-4 to TRBJ1-2; tentatively, D is TRBD1 (5 bases). Germline V CDR1 and CDR2: MRHNA, SNTAGT. This CDR3 has 14 residues. V lost 2 bases and J 0 bases, leaving 7 bases between the germline ends. This CDR3 reads CASSDRGTNYGYTF. The CDR3 bases are TGTGCCAGCAGTGACAGGGGAACTAACTATGGCTACACCTTC.

V is TRBV7-9 and J is TRBJ2-3; 12 nucleotides agree with TRBD2. Germline CDR1 SEHNR, CDR2 FQNEAQ (reference sequence). The CDR3 sequence is 18 residues long. J was trimmed by 1 base and V by 8 bases; bases with no gene match: 13. This CDR3 is CASGEIGPSGRGTDTQYF. In DNA, the CDR3 is TGTGCCAGCGGCGAGATCGGGCCTAGCGGGAGGGGCACAGATACGCAGTATTTT.

This chain links TRBV11-2 with TRBJ2-1; 7 bases align to TRBD1. Unmatched junction bases numbered 0, after V lost 1 base and J lost 9 bases. The CDR3 is 12 amino acids. Germline V gene lookup returns CDR1 SGHAT and CDR2 FQNNGV. The DNA for the CDR3 is TGTGCCAGCAGCTTAGGACAGGGTGAGCAGTTCTTC. This sequence encodes CASSLGQGEQFF.

In its sample, this clone was seen a few times. The gene calls are TRBV6-6 and TRBJ1-1; 7 nucleotides line up with TRBD1. V lost 2 bases and J lost 2; bases outside the gene matches: 5. Germline V gene lookup returns CDR1 MNHNY and CDR2 SVGAGI (reference sequence). The CDR3 totals 15 residues. CDR3 in DNA: TGTGCCAGCAGTTACGACAGGGCACTCAACACTGAAGCTTTCTTT. This gives the protein CASSYDRALNTEAFF.

This clone occurred once. V and J are TRBV6-5 and TRBJ2-7; 11 bases align to TRBD1. The ends lost 2 bases at V and 8 bases at J; junction bases unmatched: 8. Germline CDR1 is MNHEY and CDR2 is SVGAGI. This CDR3 spans 15 amino acids. The CDR3: CASSYLTGQGVKQYF. The CDR3 nucleotides are TGTGCCAGCAGTTACCTTACGGGACAGGGGGTGAAGCAGTACTTC.

The chain combines TRBV6-4 with TRBJ2-3, with 7 bases that match TRBD2. This CDR3 is built from 14 residues. The junction had 2 bases not matched to a gene; V was cut back by 3 bases and J by 2 bases. CDR1 MRHNA and CDR2 SNTAGT come from the germline V gene. CDR3 region: CASSEGGTTDTQYF. The DNA of the CDR3 is TGTGCCAGCAGTGAGGGGGGGACCACAGATACGCAGTATTTT.

The chain's CDR3 is CASTRWGRERTNEKLFF. The CDR3 DNA sequence: TGTGCCAGCACCCGTTGGGGCAGGGAACGGACTAATGAAAAACTGTTTTTT. The V and J genes are TRBV7-2 and TRBJ1-4; D might be TRBD1 (5 bases). The ends were cut back, 7 bases at V and 2 bases at J, with 20 bases in the middle. The CDR3 runs to 17 residues. CDR1 and CDR2 from the germline V gene are SGHTA and FQGNSA.

Points on this clone: An end of the junction does not agree with germline; a read error may underlie this. V is TRBV7-9 and J is TRBJ1-2; tentative D call: TRBD1 (5 bases). The CDR3 covers 13 residues. Germline V gene sequence: CDR1 SEHNR, CDR2 FQNEAQ (reference sequence). CDR3 loop: CSSSLNTGLGYTF. DNA for the CDR3: TGTTCCAGCAGCTTAAACACAGGATTGGGCTACACCTTC.

This clone was observed a handful of times. Within the sample, other DNA sequences also encode this same CDR3. CDR3 sequence: CASSLQGSGGYTF. CDR3 nucleotides: TGCGCCAGCAGCCTACAGGGTAGTGGTGGCTACACCTTC. The V and J genes are TRBV5-1 and TRBJ1-2, with a possible D match to TRBD1 (6 bases). Germline V gene sequence: CDR1 SGHRS, CDR2 YFSETQ. The V end was cut by 4 bases, the J end by 7 bases, with 14 bases between. The CDR3 contains 13 residues.

As to this clone: The junction departs from the called germline gene at one end, perhaps through a read error. The V gene is TRBV13, the J gene TRBJ2-6; a weak D match, TRBD1 (6 bases). This CDR3 comprises 21 residues. In germline, CDR1 is PRHDT, CDR2 FYEKMQ (reference sequence). This CDR3 reads CASSSPLAQTGFMPGANGLTF. CDR3 nucleotide sequence: TGTGCCAGCAGCTCGCCTTTGGCACAGACAGGATTTATGCCTGGGGCCAACGGCCTGACTTTC.

The J gene is TRBJ2-7, the V gene TRBV30, with TRBD1 matching 7 bases. J gave up 7 bases and V 2 bases, and 5 bases lay outside the gene matches. This CDR3 has 12 residues. Per germline, CDR1 GTSNPN and CDR2 SVGIG (reference sequence). This CDR3 reads CAWSRGLPEQYF. The CDR3 DNA follows: TGTGCCTGGAGTAGGGGGCTCCCAGAGCAGTACTTC. Full variable domain (outside the CDR3, taken from reference TRBV30 and TRBJ2-7): SQTIHQWPATLVQPVGSPLSLECTVEGTSNPNLYWYRQAAGRGLQLLFYSVGIGQISSEVPQNLSASRPQDRQFILSSKKLLLSDSGFYLCAWSRGLPEQYFGPGTRLTVT.

The rearrangement joins TRBV5-5 to TRBJ1-1; 8 bases align to TRBD1. Germline V gives CDR1 SGHKS, CDR2 YYEKEE (reference sequence). V shed 4 bases, J shed 4 bases, and the junction held 3 bases outside the gene matches. The CDR3 contains 13 residues. CDR3 in amino acids: CASSLTGGTEAFF. The CDR3 DNA sequence: TGTGCCAGCAGCCTCACAGGGGGCACTGAAGCTTTCTTT.

On this clone: Other DNA sequences in this specimen translate into the identical CDR3. CDR3 sequence (DNA): TGTGCCAGCAGCGACTTTGGGGGCGGCCTCAGCCGAGATACGCAGTATTTT. It translates to CASSDFGGGLSRDTQYF. This chain uses TRBV25-1 with TRBJ2-3; TRBD1 is a possible D gene (6 bases). The CDR3 extends over 17 amino acids. V was trimmed by 6 bases and J by 5 bases, leaving 24 bases between them. Germline CDR1 reads MGHDK; CDR2 reads SYGVNS.